These T cell receptor beta chains were read from a single sample in a study of cytomegalovirus exposure and HLA in healthy donors. Clones were sequenced by immunoSEQ multiplex PCR, and TCRdb holds only the in-frame ones, with some missing. The specimen's table records some 120,000 clones. Sequencing was performed on PBMCs. The receptor source for this set is a woman aged 55-69 years in good health and CMV-seronegative. CDR3s include the opening cysteine and the closing phenylalanine or tryptophan. Fields, in order: V gene, J gene, D gene, CDR3 protein, CDR3 DNA. The D gene is left open where the match is weak.

TRBV29-1	TRBJ2-3	TRBD2	CSVPQAGGYTDTQYF	TGCAGCGTCCCCCAAGCGGGGGGGTACACAGATACGCAGTATTTC
TRBV5-6	TRBJ2-7	-	CASSRRSSYEQYF	TGTGCCAGCAGCCGAAGGAGCTCCTACGAGCAGTACTTC
TRBV28	TRBJ2-7	TRBD2	CASSIPTSMSHEQYF	TGTGCCAGCAGTATACCGACTAGCATGTCCCACGAGCAGTACTTC
TRBV6-5	TRBJ2-1	TRBD1	CASSYGTGGYNEQFF	TGTGCCAGCAGTTACGGGACAGGGGGATACAATGAGCAGTTCTTC
TRBV5-1	TRBJ1-4	-	CASSRGGFNEKLFF	TGCGCCAGCAGCCGCGGGGGGTTTAATGAAAAACTGTTTTTT
TRBV4-1	TRBJ2-3	TRBD2	CASSQDLGLARVGVDTQYF	TGCGCCAGCAGCCAAGATCTTGGACTAGCGCGGGTAGGGGTGGATACGCAGTATTTT
TRBV27	TRBJ1-1	-	CASSPSQTDTEAFF	TGTGCCAGCAGTCCTTCCCAGACAGACACTGAAGCTTTCTTT
TRBV6-1	TRBJ2-7	-	CASSPLQYEQYF	TGTGCCAGCAGTCCCCTCCAGTACGAGCAGTACTTC
TRBV2	TRBJ2-7	-	CASSEGSSEQYF	TGTGCCAGCAGTGAGGGCAGCAGCGAGCAGTACTTC
TRBV2	TRBJ1-1	-	CASRRVNTDAFF	TGTGCCAGCAGGAGGGTGAACACTGATGCTTTCTTT
TRBV7-9	TRBJ2-7	TRBD2	CASSSGGGRAYEQYF	TGTGCCAGCAGCTCCGGGGGAGGGAGGGCCTACGAGCAGTACTTC
TRBV11-2	TRBJ2-7	TRBD2	CASSLLLAESYEQYF	TGTGCCAGCAGCTTGTTGCTAGCGGAGTCCTACGAGCAGTACTTC
TRBV28	TRBJ1-2	-	CASTLPGGGYGYTF	TGTGCCAGCACCCTCCCGGGGGGAGGGTATGGCTACACCTTC
TRBV27	TRBJ1-2	-	CASSLLAGVYGYTF	TGTGCCAGCAGCCTGCTAGCAGGGGTCTATGGCTACACCTTC
TRBV2	TRBJ2-1	-	CASSLVNEQFF	TGTGCCAGCTCACTAGTCAATGAGCAGTTCTTC
TRBV7-2	TRBJ2-7	-	CASSLESASYEQYF	TGTGCCAGCAGCTTAGAGAGTGCCTCCTACGAGCAGTACTTC
TRBV19	TRBJ2-6	-	CASKVGGSGANVLTF	TGTGCCAGTAAGGTAGGGGGCTCTGGGGCCAACGTCCTGACTTTC
TRBV6-6	TRBJ2-7	TRBD1	CASSKDRDRDYEQYF	TGTGCCAGCAGCAAAGACCGGGACAGGGATTACGAGCAGTACTTC
TRBV9	TRBJ1-2	-	CASSVATGKANYGYTF	TGTGCCAGCAGCGTAGCGACAGGTAAAGCTAACTATGGCTACACCTTC
TRBV28	TRBJ1-6	-	CASRQQAYNSPLHF	TGTGCCAGCAGGCAACAGGCTTATAATTCACCCCTCCACTTT
TRBV6-1	TRBJ1-6	-	CASSEWRNSPLHF	TGTGCCAGCAGTGAATGGAGGAATTCACCCCTCCACTTT
TRBV9	TRBJ2-3	TRBD1	CASSVTGAISTDTQYF	TGTGCCAGCAGCGTTACAGGGGCCATAAGCACAGATACGCAGTATTTT
TRBV2	TRBJ1-1	TRBD1	CANDRGGMNTEAFF	TGTGCCAACGACAGGGGCGGGATGAACACTGAAGCTTTCTTT
TRBV19	TRBJ2-3	TRBD1	CASTNGQEDTQYF	TGTGCCAGTACCAACGGACAGGAGGATACGCAGTATTTT
TRBV28	TRBJ2-5	-	CASTSPPQETQYF	TGTGCCAGCACCTCTCCCCCCCAGGAGACCCAGTACTTC
TRBV18	TRBJ2-5	TRBD1	CASSPTGSQETQYF	TGTGCCAGCTCACCGACAGGGTCGCAAGAGACCCAGTACTTC
TRBV30	TRBJ1-3	-	CAWSDRASRNTIYF	TGTGCCTGGAGTGACAGGGCGTCAAGGAACACCATATATTTT
TRBV6-5	TRBJ1-1	-	CASSSRLLEAFF	TGTGCCAGCAGTTCCCGGTTGTTAGAAGCTTTCTTT
TRBV6-1	TRBJ2-7	TRBD1	CASREGTGTYEQYF	TGTGCCAGCAGGGAGGGGACAGGGACCTACGAGCAGTACTTC
TRBV19	TRBJ1-6	-	CASSPRLYSPLHF	TGTGCCAGTAGTCCCCGGTTATATTCACCCCTCCACTTT
TRBV20-1	TRBJ2-7	-	CSADFSGRQYF	TGCAGTGCAGATTTCTCGGGAAGGCAGTACTTC
TRBV30	TRBJ1-1	-	CAWSAEGTEAFF	TGTGCCTGGAGCGCCGAGGGAACTGAAGCTTTCTTT
TRBV5-5	TRBJ2-1	TRBD1	CASSLTAGGGLYNEQFF	TGTGCCAGCAGCCTCACCGCAGGGGGCGGTCTTTACAATGAGCAGTTCTTC
TRBV19	TRBJ2-2	-	CASSPNRAGGELFF	TGTGCCAGTAGCCCCAACAGGGCTGGCGGGGAGCTGTTTTTT
TRBV28	TRBJ1-1	-	CASSEFGIKRGDNTEAFF	TGTGCCAGCAGCGAGTTTGGCATAAAAAGGGGTGATAACACTGAAGCTTTCTTT
TRBV19	TRBJ2-7	TRBD1	CASSTGGSRAYEQYF	TGTGCCAGTAGCACAGGGGGATCTCGAGCCTACGAGCAGTACTTC
TRBV19	TRBJ2-2	TRBD1	CASSLRTGRMAGELFF	TGTGCCAGTAGTTTACGGACAGGGCGAATGGCCGGGGAGCTGTTTTTT
TRBV7-9	TRBJ2-6	-	CASSSSGALPSSGANVLTF	TGTGCCAGCAGTTCTTCTGGGGCCCTTCCTAGCTCTGGGGCCAACGTCCTGACTTTC
TRBV5-8	TRBJ2-7	TRBD1	CASSRGTGGEQYF	TGTGCCAGCAGCAGAGGGACAGGGGGCGAGCAGTACTTC
TRBV7-8	TRBJ2-5	-	CASTDRETQYF	TGTGCCAGCACCGACAGAGAGACCCAGTACTTC
TRBV5-1	TRBJ2-4	-	CASSLRSEGNIQYF	TGCGCCAGCAGCTTAAGGTCAGAGGGAAACATTCAGTACTTC
TRBV27	TRBJ1-1	TRBD1	CASSLQSGGYEAFF	TGTGCCAGCAGCCTCCAGTCAGGGGGATATGAAGCTTTCTTT
TRBV4-2	TRBJ1-2	-	CASSQVREGGYTF	TGTGCCAGCAGCCAAGTTAGGGAGGGAGGCTACACCTTC
TRBV5-6	TRBJ2-3	TRBD1	CASSSTGVGTDTQYF	TGTGCCAGCAGCTCTACAGGGGTCGGCACAGATACGCAGTATTTT
TRBV2	TRBJ1-6	-	CASILGWGINSPLHF	TGTGCCAGCATCCTAGGTTGGGGCATAAATTCACCCCTCCACTTT
TRBV6-1	TRBJ2-2	-	CASLNGGYTGELFF	TGTGCCAGTCTAAACGGGGGTTACACCGGGGAGCTGTTTTTT